The rows below give T cell receptor beta chains drawn from one sample of a study of blood T cell repertoires in COVID-19. TCRdb's copy holds only in-frame clones and misses some; the assay was immunoSEQ multiplex PCR. The sample has about 120,000 clones, about 83% seen once. What was sequenced was peripheral blood. Receptor source: a man between 60 and 70 years old with acute or convalescent COVID-19. The CDR3 runs from the conserved cysteine through the conserved F or W. D genes are given only for firm matches. Where a row states a size, it is once, few, many or the class of an expanded clone; other rows omit it.

j_call d_call clone_size v_call cdr3_aa cdr3_nt
TRBJ2-5 NA NA TRBV7-3 CASSSAGGARETQYF TGTGCCAGCAGCTCCGCGGGCGGAGCGAGGGAGACCCAGTACTTC
TRBJ1-6 NA NA TRBV27 CASTLLDGARSPLHF TGTGCCAGCACCCTTCTAGACGGCGCCCGTTCACCCCTCCACTTT
TRBJ2-3 NA NA TRBV4-3 CASSQDAAVATDTQYF TGCGCCAGCAGCCAAGATGCAGCGGTGGCCACAGATACGCAGTATTTT
TRBJ1-1 TRBD1 once TRBV29-1 CSVEVQGVGTEAFF TGCAGCGTTGAAGTACAGGGGGTAGGCACTGAAGCTTTCTTT
TRBJ2-3 NA NA TRBV3-1/TRBV3-2 CASSHSDRSSTDTQYF TGTGCCAGCAGCCACTCCGACAGGTCTAGCACAGATACGCAGTATTTT
TRBJ2-1 TRBD2 NA TRBV7-2 CASSPLLPSGGADNEQFF TGTGCCAGCAGCCCCCTTTTACCCAGCGGGGGGGCGGACAATGAGCAGTTCTTC
TRBJ1-2 NA NA TRBV6-5 CASSSGGFGYGYTF TGTGCCAGCAGTTCGGGGGGTTTCGGGTATGGCTACACCTTC
TRBJ2-5 NA NA TRBV29-1 CSVEVPGKDNQYF TGCAGCGTTGAAGTCCCAGGGAAGGACAACCAGTACTTC
TRBJ1-2 NA NA TRBV29-1 CSVSDRSSYGYTF TGCAGCGTCTCCGACAGGTCTTCCTATGGCTACACCTTC
TRBJ2-7 NA NA TRBV11-2 CASSYQQGSYEQYF TGTGCCAGCAGCTATCAACAGGGCTCCTACGAGCAGTACTTC
TRBJ2-3 NA NA TRBV7-3 CASSLKPAGPPSTDTQYF TGTGCCAGCAGCTTAAAGCCAGCGGGCCCGCCTAGCACAGATACGCAGTATTTT
TRBJ2-2 TRBD2 NA TRBV4-2 CASSQDPPAGVRTGELFF TGTGCCAGCAGCCAAGACCCCCCTGCGGGAGTCCGCACCGGGGAGCTGTTTTTT
TRBJ2-5 NA NA TRBV5-1 CASSVGVTQYF TGCGCCAGCAGCGTAGGGGTGACCCAGTACTTC
TRBJ1-2 TRBD1 NA TRBV28 CASSLTGGYGYTF TGTGCCAGCAGCCTGACAGGGGGCTATGGCTACACCTTC
TRBJ2-7 NA NA TRBV5-1 CASSPGLFDEQYF TGCGCCAGCAGCCCGGGACTCTTTGACGAGCAGTACTTC
TRBJ2-5 TRBD1 NA TRBV7-6 CASSLAGTGQETQYF TGTGCCAGCAGCTTAGCTGGGACAGGGCAGGAGACCCAGTACTTC
TRBJ1-1 NA NA TRBV9 CASSVGYQLNTEAFF TGTGCCAGCAGCGTGGGCTACCAGTTGAACACTGAAGCTTTCTTT
TRBJ2-2 NA NA TRBV6-5 CASSYKETGELFF TGTGCCAGCAGTTACAAGGAGACCGGGGAGCTGTTTTTT
TRBJ2-3 TRBD2 NA TRBV27 CASSSSGTSGYTQYF TGTGCCAGCAGTTCCTCCGGGACTAGCGGCTATACGCAGTATTTT
TRBJ2-7 NA NA TRBV12-5 CASGLGPRAYEQYF TGTGCTAGTGGTTTGGGCCCTCGCGCCTACGAGCAGTACTTC
TRBJ2-7 TRBD2 NA TRBV27 CASSYRSGSRYEQYF TGTGCCAGCAGTTATCGGAGCGGGAGCAGGTACGAGCAGTACTTC
TRBJ2-7 NA NA TRBV19 CASSFPGVSYEQYF TGTGCCAGTAGTTTCCCAGGGGTATCGTACGAGCAGTACTTC
TRBJ2-3 NA NA TRBV5-4 CASSLMAVSSTDTQYF TGTGCCAGCAGCTTGATGGCGGTTTCTAGCACAGATACGCAGTATTTT
TRBJ2-3 TRBD2 few TRBV19 CASSLGLAGFGDTQYF TGTGCCAGTAGTTTGGGACTAGCGGGTTTCGGAGATACGCAGTATTTT
TRBJ1-5 NA few TRBV7-2 CASSLGESNQPQHF TGTGCCAGCAGCTTAGGAGAAAGCAATCAGCCCCAGCATTTT
TRBJ1-1 TRBD1 NA TRBV7-9 CASSSDRDYTEAFF TGTGCCAGCAGCTCCGACAGGGACTACACTGAAGCTTTCTTT
TRBJ2-5 NA NA TRBV19 CASSISLQETQYF TGTGCCAGTAGTATAAGTCTACAAGAGACCCAGTACTTC
TRBJ2-3 TRBD1 NA TRBV5-1 CASSSAGTGVGTDTQYF TGCGCCAGCAGCTCCGCCGGGACAGGGGTTGGCACAGATACGCAGTATTTT